This T cell receptor (beta chain) was identified during a study of identifying expanded T cells in peripheral blood. During the collection period, no donor immune events like infections were recorded. The study, taken as a whole, reports: Two-week clone count variance significantly increased as total template count grew. About 1.2 clones differed between technical replicates, versus approximately 17 and 20 over time.

The table came from immunoSEQ multiplex PCR; TCRdb's copy has only in-frame clones and leaves some out. This table holds tens of thousands of clones, approximately 89% found once. A remark on this clone: No antigen is known for it.

The source material was blood. The source is a person aged 18 to 69 in good health.

The CDR3 protein is CAAGRLLFDRTDTQYF. Here the CDR3 DNA reads TGTGCCGCCGGCCGCCTCCTTTTTGACCGCACAGATACGCAGTATTTT. The rearrangement uses TRBV27 and TRBJ2-3; D unclear. Trimming removed 11 bases from V and 1 base from J, with 22 bases in between. This CDR3 has 16 residues. Germline V gene data show CDR1 as MNHEY and CDR2 as SMNVEV (reference sequence).